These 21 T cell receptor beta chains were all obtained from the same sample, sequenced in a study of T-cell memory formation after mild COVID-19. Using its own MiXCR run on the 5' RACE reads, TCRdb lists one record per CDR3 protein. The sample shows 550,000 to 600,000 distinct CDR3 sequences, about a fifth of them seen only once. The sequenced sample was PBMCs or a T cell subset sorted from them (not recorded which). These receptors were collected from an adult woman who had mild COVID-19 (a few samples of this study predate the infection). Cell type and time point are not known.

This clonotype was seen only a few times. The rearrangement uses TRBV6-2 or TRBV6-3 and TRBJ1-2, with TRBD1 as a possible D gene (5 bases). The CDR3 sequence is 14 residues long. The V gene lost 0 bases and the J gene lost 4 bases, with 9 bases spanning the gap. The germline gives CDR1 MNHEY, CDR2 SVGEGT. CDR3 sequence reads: CASSYSTGFYGYTF. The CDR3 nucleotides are TGTGCCAGCAGTTACTCAACAGGCTTCTATGGCTACACCTTC.

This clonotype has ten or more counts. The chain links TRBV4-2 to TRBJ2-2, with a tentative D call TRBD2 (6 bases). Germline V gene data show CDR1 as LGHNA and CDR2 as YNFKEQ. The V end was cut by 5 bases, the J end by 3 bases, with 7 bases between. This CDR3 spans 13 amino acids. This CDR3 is CASSWGDTGELFF. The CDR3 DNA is TGTGCCAGCAGCTGGGGGGACACCGGGGAGCTGTTTTTT.

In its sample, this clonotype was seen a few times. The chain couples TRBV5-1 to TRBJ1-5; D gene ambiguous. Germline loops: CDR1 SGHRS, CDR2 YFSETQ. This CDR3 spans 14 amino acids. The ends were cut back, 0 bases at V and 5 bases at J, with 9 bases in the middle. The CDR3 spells CASSLGDTDQPQHF. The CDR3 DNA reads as TGCGCCAGCAGCTTGGGTGATACTGATCAGCCCCAGCATTTT.

The CDR3 nucleotides are TGCGCCAGCAGCTTGGCGATGGGACGGAACACTGAAGCTTTCTTT. Residues: CASSLAMGRNTEAFF. J is TRBJ1-1 and V is TRBV5-1; possibly TRBD1 for D (5 bases). Trimming left V 0 bases short and J 1 base short, with 10 bases between. The CDR3 extends over 15 amino acids. Germline values: CDR1 SGHRS, CDR2 YFSETQ. Using reference TRBV5-1 and TRBJ1-1 for the parts outside the CDR3, the full variable domain is KAGVTQTPRYLIKTRGQQVTLSCSPISGHRSVSWYQQTPGQGLQFLFEYFSETQRNKGNFPGRFSGRQFSNSRSEMNVSTLELGDSALYLCASSLAMGRNTEAFFGQGTRLTVV.

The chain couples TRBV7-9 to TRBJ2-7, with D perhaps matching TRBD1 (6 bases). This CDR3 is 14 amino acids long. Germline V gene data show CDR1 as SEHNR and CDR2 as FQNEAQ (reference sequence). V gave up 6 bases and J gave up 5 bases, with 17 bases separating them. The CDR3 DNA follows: TGTGCCAGCAGGACGCAGGGGCCACCCAACGAGCAGTACTTC. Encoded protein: CASRTQGPPNEQYF.

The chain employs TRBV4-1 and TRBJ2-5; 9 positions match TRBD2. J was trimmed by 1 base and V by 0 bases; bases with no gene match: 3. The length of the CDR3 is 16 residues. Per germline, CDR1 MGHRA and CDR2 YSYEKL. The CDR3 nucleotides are TGCGCCAGCAGCCAAGACTTGCGGGGGGGCCAAGAGACCCAGTACTTC. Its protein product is CASSQDLRGGQETQYF.

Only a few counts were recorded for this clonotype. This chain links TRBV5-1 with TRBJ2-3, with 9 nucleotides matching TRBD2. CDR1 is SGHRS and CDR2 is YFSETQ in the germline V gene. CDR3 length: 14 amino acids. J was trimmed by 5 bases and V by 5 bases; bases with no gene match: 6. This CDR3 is CASRIAGVKDTQYF. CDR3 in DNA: TGCGCCAGCAGGATAGCGGGAGTAAAAGATACGCAGTATTTT.

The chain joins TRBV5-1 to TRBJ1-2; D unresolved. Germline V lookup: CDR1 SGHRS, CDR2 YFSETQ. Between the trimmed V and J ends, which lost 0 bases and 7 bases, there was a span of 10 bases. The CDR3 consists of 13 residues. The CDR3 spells CASSLVGLSGYTF. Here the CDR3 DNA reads TGCGCCAGCAGCTTGGTAGGACTTAGTGGCTACACCTTC.

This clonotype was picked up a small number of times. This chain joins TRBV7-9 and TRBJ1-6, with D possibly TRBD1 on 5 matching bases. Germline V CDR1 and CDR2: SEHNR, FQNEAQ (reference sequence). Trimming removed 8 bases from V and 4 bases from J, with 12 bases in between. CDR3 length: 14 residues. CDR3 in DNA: TGTGCCAGCGAGGGGACGCCATATAATTCACCCCTCCACTTT. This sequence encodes CASEGTPYNSPLHF. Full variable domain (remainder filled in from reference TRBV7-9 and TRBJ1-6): DTGVSQNPRHKITKRGQNVTFRCDPISEHNRLYWYRQTLGQGPEFLTYFQNEAQLEKSRLLSDRFSAERPKGSFSTLEIQRTEQGDSAMYLCASEGTPYNSPLHFGNGTRLTVT.

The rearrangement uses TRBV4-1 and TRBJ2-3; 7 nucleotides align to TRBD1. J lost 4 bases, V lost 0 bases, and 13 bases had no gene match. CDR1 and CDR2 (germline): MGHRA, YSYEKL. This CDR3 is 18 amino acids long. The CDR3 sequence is CASSQDGAGGSLPDTQYF. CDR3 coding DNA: TGCGCCAGCAGCCAAGATGGGGCAGGGGGATCCCTCCCAGATACGCAGTATTTT.

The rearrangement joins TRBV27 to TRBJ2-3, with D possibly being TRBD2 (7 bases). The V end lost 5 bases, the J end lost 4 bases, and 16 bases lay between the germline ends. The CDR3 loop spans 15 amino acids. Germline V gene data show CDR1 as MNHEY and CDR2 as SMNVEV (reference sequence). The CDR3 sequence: CASSPLQGGPDTQYF. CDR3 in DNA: TGTGCCAGCAGTCCATTACAGGGAGGGCCAGATACGCAGTATTTT.

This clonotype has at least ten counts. CDR3 coding DNA: TGTGCCAGCAGCTCCCCAAGTTGGAGCGGGAGTCGCCCGCCCGGGGAGCTGTTTTTT. This codes for CASSSPSWSGSRPPGELFF. The V and J genes are TRBV7-8 and TRBJ2-2; the match to TRBD2 covers 8 bases. This CDR3 region has 19 residues. V lost 4 bases, J lost 6 bases, and 19 bases stayed unmatched. Germline V gene data show CDR1 as SGHVS and CDR2 as FQNEAQ.

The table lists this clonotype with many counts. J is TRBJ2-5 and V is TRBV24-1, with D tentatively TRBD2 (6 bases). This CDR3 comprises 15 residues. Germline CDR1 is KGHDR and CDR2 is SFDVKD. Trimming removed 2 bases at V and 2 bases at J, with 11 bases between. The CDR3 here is CATSDYGTAQETQYF. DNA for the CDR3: TGTGCCACCAGTGATTACGGGACTGCACAAGAGACCCAGTACTTC.

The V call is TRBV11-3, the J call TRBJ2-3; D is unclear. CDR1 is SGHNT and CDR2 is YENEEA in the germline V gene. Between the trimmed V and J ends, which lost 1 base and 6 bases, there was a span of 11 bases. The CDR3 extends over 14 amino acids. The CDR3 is CASSLVSSMDTQYF. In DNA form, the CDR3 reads TGTGCCAGCAGCTTAGTGTCGAGTATGGATACGCAGTATTTT.

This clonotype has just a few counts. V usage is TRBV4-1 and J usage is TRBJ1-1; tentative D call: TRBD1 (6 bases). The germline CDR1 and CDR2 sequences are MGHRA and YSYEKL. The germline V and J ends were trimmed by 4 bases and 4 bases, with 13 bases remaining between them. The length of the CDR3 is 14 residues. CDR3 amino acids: CASSLQGGTTEAFF. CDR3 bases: TGCGCCAGCAGCCTACAGGGTGGGACCACTGAAGCTTTCTTT.

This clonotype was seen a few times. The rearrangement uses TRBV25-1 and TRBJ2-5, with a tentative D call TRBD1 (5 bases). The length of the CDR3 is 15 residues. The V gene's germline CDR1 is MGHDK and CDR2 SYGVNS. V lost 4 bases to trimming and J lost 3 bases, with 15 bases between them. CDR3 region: CASSVPFWGEETQYF. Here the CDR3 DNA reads TGTGCCAGCAGTGTTCCGTTCTGGGGCGAAGAGACCCAGTACTTC. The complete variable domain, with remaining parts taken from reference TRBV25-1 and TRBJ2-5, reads EADIYQTPRYLVIGTGKKITLECSQTMGHDKMYWYQQDPGMELHLIHYSYGVNSTEKGDLSSESTVSRIRTEHFPLTLESARPSHTSQYLCASSVPFWGEETQYFGPGTRLLVL.

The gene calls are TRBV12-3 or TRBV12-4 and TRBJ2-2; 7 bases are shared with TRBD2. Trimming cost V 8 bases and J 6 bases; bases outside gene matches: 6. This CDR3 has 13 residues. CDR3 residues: CASGAGDAGELFF. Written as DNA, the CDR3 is TGTGCCAGCGGGGCGGGGGATGCCGGGGAGCTGTTTTTT.

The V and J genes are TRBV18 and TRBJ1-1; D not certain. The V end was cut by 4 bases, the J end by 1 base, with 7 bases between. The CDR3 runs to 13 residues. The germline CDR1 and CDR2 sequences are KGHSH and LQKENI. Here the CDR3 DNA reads TGTGCCAGCTCACTCCATGAGAACACTGAAGCTTTCTTT. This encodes CASSLHENTEAFF.

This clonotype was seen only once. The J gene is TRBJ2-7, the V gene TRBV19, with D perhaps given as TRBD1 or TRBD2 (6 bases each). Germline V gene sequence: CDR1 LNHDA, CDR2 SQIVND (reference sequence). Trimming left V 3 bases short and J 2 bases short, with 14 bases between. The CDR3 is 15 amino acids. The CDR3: CASSIGGRGAYEQYF. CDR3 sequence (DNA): TGTGCCAGTAGTATCGGGGGCAGGGGAGCCTACGAGCAGTACTTC.

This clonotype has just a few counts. CDR3 loop: CASSLGGHQETQYF. The CDR3 coding sequence is TGCGCCAGCAGCCTGGGTGGGCACCAAGAGACCCAGTACTTC. This chain connects TRBV5-1 to TRBJ2-5; D is unresolved. Trimming took off 4 bases at V and 0 bases at J, with 10 bases between the two ends. From germline, CDR1 is SGHRS and CDR2 YFSETQ. The CDR3 loop spans 14 amino acids.

CDR3 nucleotide sequence: TGCGCCAGCAGCATCGGGGACAGGGGGCTAATCGACCCTCAGTATTTT. It codes for CASSIGDRGLIDPQYF. This chain joins TRBV5-1 and TRBJ2-3; 12 nucleotides line up with TRBD1. J was trimmed by 12 bases and V by 4 bases; bases with no gene match: 15. The CDR3 sequence is 16 residues long. Germline CDR1 reads SGHRS; CDR2 reads YFSETQ. Full variable domain (remainder filled in from reference TRBV5-1 and TRBJ2-3): KAGVTQTPRYLIKTRGQQVTLSCSPISGHRSVSWYQQTPGQGLQFLFEYFSETQRNKGNFPGRFSGRQFSNSRSEMNVSTLELGDSALYLCASSIGDRGLIDPQYFGPGTRLTVL.